Here is one TCR beta chain with its context. These data come from a study of response to subunit inactivated influenza vaccine. A single record per CDR3 protein comes from TCRdb applying MiXCR to the RT-PCR reads. The data show about 180,000 distinct CDR3 sequences, around 9% seen once. The CDR3 sequence is 14 residues long. Germline CDR1 and CDR2: DFQATT and SNEGSKA (reference sequence). The V and J ends lost 1 base and 2 bases respectively, with 11 bases between them. The rearrangement links TRBV20-1 to TRBJ1-1; unclear D gene. The sequence was obtained from a man between 50 and 59 years old who received an inactivated influenza vaccine. The sample consisted of non-naive T cells sorted from PBMCs, taken on the day of vaccination. CDR3 amino acids: CSARAAAGNTEAFF. The CDR3 DNA reads as TGCAGTGCTAGAGCCGCTGCGGGTAACACTGAAGCTTTCTTT.